Detailed here is one T cell receptor beta chain. In the original workflow: Amplifying reference gene primers gave estimates of nucleated cell counts. TCRdb's table, derived via immunoSEQ multiplex PCR, lists solely in-frame clones and lacks some. Clone size and V and J calls were adopted from that table, with D and trimming inferred from the DNA. The sample lists 180,000 or so clones, 70% to 80% occurring once. V was clipped by 8 bases and J by 9 bases; unmatched bases: 11. The CDR3 sequence is 14 residues long. The germline V gene has CDR1 GTSNPN and CDR2 SVGIG (reference sequence). The record originates from a study of blood T cell repertoires in COVID-19. Study-wide background: Material from acute and convalescent COVID-19 was sourced from the United States, Italy and Spain. From T cells, B-cell-depleted T cells, or PBMCs came the material, which was cDNA or gDNA.

The chain joins TRBV30 to TRBJ1-6; 9 nucleotides match TRBD1. This receptor was identified in a woman in her forties or fifties with active or convalescent COVID-19. The sample comprised peripheral blood. The CDR3 region is CAGDSGQGGSPLHF. The CDR3 coding sequence is TGTGCCGGGGACTCGGGACAGGGTGGTTCACCCCTCCACTTT.